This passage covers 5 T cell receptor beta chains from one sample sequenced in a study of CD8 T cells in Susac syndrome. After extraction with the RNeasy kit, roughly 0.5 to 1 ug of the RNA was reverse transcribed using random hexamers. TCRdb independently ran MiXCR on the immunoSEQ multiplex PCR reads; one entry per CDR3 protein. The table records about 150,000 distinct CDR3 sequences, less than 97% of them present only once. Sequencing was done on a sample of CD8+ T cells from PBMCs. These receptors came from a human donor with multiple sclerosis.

CDR3 in DNA: TGTGCCAGCAGTAGAGGGGACAATGAGCAGTTCTTC. Encoded protein: CASSRGDNEQFF. The chain employs TRBV6-1 and TRBJ2-1; D might be TRBD1 or TRBD2, each matching 5 bases. The CDR3 is 12 residues long. V lost 5 bases and J 5 bases, leaving 7 bases between the germline ends. Germline lookup yields CDR1 MNHNS and CDR2 SASEGT.

CDR3 in amino acids: CASSYSDGSQGEAFF. The CDR3 DNA sequence: TGTGCCAGCAGTTACTCGGACGGGTCCCAGGGTGAAGCTTTCTTT. This chain connects TRBV6-5 to TRBJ1-1, with D possibly TRBD1 on 5 matching bases. The CDR3 covers 15 residues. CDR1 is MNHEY and CDR2 is SVGAGI in the germline V gene. Trimming stripped 0 bases from V and 7 bases from J, with 15 bases between.

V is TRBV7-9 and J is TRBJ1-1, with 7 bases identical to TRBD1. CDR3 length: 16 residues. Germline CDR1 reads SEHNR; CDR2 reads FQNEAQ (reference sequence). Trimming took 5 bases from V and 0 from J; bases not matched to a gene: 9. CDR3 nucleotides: TGTGCCAGCAGCCCGAGTGACAGGGCGGTGAACACTGAAGCTTTCTTT. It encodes CASSPSDRAVNTEAFF.

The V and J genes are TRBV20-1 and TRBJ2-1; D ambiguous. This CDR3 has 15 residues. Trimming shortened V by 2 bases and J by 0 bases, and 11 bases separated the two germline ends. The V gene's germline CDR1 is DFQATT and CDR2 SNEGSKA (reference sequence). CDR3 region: CSARPSLGSYNEQFF. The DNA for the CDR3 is TGCAGTGCTAGACCCTCTTTGGGCTCCTACAATGAGCAGTTCTTC.

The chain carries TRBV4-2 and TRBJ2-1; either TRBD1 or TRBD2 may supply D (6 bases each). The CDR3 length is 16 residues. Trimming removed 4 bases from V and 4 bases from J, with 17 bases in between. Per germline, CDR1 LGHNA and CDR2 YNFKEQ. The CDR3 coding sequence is TGTGCCAGCAGCCCACTGGGGGGCCAGGGGTACAATGAGCAGTTCTTC. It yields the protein CASSPLGGQGYNEQFF.